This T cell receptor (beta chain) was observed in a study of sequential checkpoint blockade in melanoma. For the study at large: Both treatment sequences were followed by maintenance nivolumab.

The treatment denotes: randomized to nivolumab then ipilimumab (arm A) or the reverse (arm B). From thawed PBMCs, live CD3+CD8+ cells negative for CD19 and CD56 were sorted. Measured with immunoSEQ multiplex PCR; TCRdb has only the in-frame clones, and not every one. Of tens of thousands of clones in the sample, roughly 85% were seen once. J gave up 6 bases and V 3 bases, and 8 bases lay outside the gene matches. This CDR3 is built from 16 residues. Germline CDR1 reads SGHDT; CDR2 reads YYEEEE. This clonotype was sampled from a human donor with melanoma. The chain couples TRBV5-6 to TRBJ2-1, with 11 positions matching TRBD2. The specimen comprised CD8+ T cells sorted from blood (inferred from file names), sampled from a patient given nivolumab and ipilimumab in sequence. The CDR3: CASSSPGLAGTNEQFF. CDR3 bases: TGTGCCAGCAGCTCGCCCGGACTAGCGGGTACCAATGAGCAGTTCTTC.